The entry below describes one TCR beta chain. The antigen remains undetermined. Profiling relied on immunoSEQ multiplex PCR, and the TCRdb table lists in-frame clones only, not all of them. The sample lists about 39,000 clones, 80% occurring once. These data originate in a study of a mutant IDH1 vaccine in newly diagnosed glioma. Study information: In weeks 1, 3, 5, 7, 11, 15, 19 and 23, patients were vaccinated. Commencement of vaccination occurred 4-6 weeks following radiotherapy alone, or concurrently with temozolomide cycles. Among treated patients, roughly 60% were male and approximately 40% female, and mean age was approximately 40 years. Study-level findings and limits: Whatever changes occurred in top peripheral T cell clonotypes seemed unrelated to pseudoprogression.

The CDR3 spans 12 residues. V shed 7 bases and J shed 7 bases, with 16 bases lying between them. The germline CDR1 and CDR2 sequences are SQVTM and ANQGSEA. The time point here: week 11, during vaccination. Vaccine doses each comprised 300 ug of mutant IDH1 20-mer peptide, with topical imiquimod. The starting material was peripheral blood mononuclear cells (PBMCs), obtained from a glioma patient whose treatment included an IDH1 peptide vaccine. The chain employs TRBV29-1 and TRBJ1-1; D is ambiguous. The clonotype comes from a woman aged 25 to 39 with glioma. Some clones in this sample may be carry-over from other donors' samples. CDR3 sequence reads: CSAFAQDGEAFF. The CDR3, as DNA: TGCAGCGCCTTCGCCCAGGACGGTGAAGCTTTCTTT.